The text below deals with one T cell receptor beta chain. Antigen unknown. The data were obtained in a study of graft-versus-host responses after intestinal transplantation. For the study at large: Multivisceral, liver-intestinal, or isolated intestinal transplants were given to recipients. Anti-thymocyte globulin induction, then tacrolimus and steroids for two to four years, went to all recipients.

Only in-frame clones appear in the TCRdb table, and some are missing; sequencing was by immunoSEQ multiplex PCR. The sample holds more than 90,000 clones; 90% to 95% are singletons and the top ten take over 0.45%. Notes on the study in general: Peak GvH clone levels in circulation were associated with early post-transplant HvG declines. GvH clones were found in recipient marrow; some appeared first in ileum or blood.

The specimen comprised unstimulated CD8+ T cells sorted from spleen or lymph node cells, sampled before intestinal transplant. This clonotype was obtained from a human donor who received an intestinal transplant.

As DNA, the CDR3 is TGTGCCAGCAGCCTCGCCGGGACAGGGGCCTACGAGCAGTACTTC. It specifies CASSLAGTGAYEQYF. The rearrangement joins TRBV13 to TRBJ2-7, with 10 bases identical to TRBD1. Looked up from germline, CDR1 is PRHDT and CDR2 is FYEKMQ (reference sequence). V was clipped by 5 bases and J by 2 bases; unmatched bases: 6. This CDR3 comprises 15 residues.